The 19 T cell receptor beta chains listed next were all sequenced from one sample in a study of a mutant IDH1 vaccine in newly diagnosed glioma. Their antigens are not known. Time point reported: week 11, during vaccination. Vaccination comprised doses that each held 300 ug of mutant IDH1 20-mer peptide, plus topical imiquimod. Profiled with immunoSEQ multiplex PCR; TCRdb holds only in-frame clones, not every one. The data show around 65,000 clones, roughly 80% seen once. The sequenced sample was PBMCs, obtained from a glioma patient whose treatment included an IDH1 peptide vaccine. The receptor source for this set is a man aged 50 or older with glioma.

This clone was counted a few times. An end of the junction does not agree with germline; a read error may underlie this. The sample holds other DNA sequences that translate to the same CDR3. This sequence joins TRBV15 and TRBJ2-5; unclear D gene. CDR1 and CDR2 (germline): LNHNV, YYDKDF (reference sequence). The CDR3 is made up of 12 amino acids. In nucleotides, the CDR3 is TGTGCCACCAGCCGAGAGGTGGGGACCCAGTACTTC. Amino acids: CATSREVGTQYF. The full variable domain, its missing parts supplied by reference TRBV15 and TRBJ2-5, is DAMVIQNPRYQVTQFGKPVTLSCSQTLNHNVMYWYQQKSSQAPKLLFHYYDKDFNNEADTPDNFQSRRPNTSFCFLDIRSPGLGDTAMYLCATSREVGTQYFGPGTRLLVL.

The DNA of the CDR3 is TGCAGCGCAAGGACAGGCACCCCTGAAGCTTTCTTT. Its protein product is CSARTGTPEAFF. The V gene is TRBV29-1, the J gene TRBJ1-1; 7 bases fit TRBD1. This CDR3 is 12 amino acids long. In germline, CDR1 is SQVTM, CDR2 ANQGSEA. V shed 7 bases and J 6 bases; nucleotides not matched to a gene: 8.

The V and J genes are TRBV14 and TRBJ1-3, with 8 nucleotides matching TRBD1. The junction had 6 bases not matched to a gene; V was cut back by 4 bases and J by 4 bases. The CDR3 is 15 residues long. Germline V gives CDR1 SGHDN, CDR2 FVKESK. The CDR3 coding sequence is TGTGCCAGCAGCCTTAGCAGGGGGCGAGGAAACACCATATATTTT. Its protein product is CASSLSRGRGNTIYF. Together with reference TRBV14 and TRBJ1-3, the CDR3 gives the full variable domain: EAGVTQFPSHSVIEKGQTVTLRCDPISGHDNLYWYRRVMGKEIKFLLHFVKESKQDESGMPNNRFLAERTGGTYSTLKVQPAELEDSGVYFCASSLSRGRGNTIYFGEGSWLTVV.

J is TRBJ1-1 and V is TRBV9; possible D gene TRBD1, 6 bases. This CDR3 comprises 14 residues. Germline CDR1 and CDR2: SGDLS and YYNGEE. Trimming stripped 6 bases from V and 7 bases from J, with 19 bases between. Here the CDR3 DNA reads TGTGCCAGCACCCTACAGGGAGACACAGGTGAAGCTTTCTTT. It is translated as CASTLQGDTGEAFF.

The genes are TRBV29-1 and TRBJ1-1; D might be TRBD1 (6 bases). CDR1 SQVTM and CDR2 ANQGSEA come from the germline V gene. The CDR3 totals 12 residues. V gave up 6 bases and J gave up 5 bases, with 13 bases separating them. The CDR3 here is CSVQDRRTEAFF. CDR3 DNA: TGCAGCGTCCAGGACAGAAGGACTGAAGCTTTCTTT.

The chain recombines TRBV5-1 with TRBJ2-1, with TRBD2 as a possible D gene (6 bases). Germline lookup yields CDR1 SGHRS and CDR2 YFSETQ. With 0 bases removed from V and 6 bases from J, the gap between germline ends came to 13 bases. The CDR3 sequence is 15 residues long. CDR3 sequence (DNA): TGCGCCAGCAGCTTGGAAGGGAGGACTCTCAATGAGCAGTTCTTC. Translation: CASSLEGRTLNEQFF.

This sequence joins TRBV10-3 and TRBJ1-5; 8 bases map to TRBD1. J was trimmed by 4 bases and V by 10 bases; bases with no gene match: 9. The CDR3 consists of 14 residues. The V gene's germline CDR1 is ENHRY and CDR2 SYGVKD. CDR3 in amino acids: CATRTGQGNQPQHF. The CDR3 nucleotides are TGTGCCACCCGGACAGGGCAAGGGAATCAGCCCCAGCATTTT.

The gene calls are TRBV28 and TRBJ2-1; the D is unclear. CDR3 size: 17 residues. Deletions cut 2 bases from V and 0 bases from J, with 14 bases between. CDR1 and CDR2 from the germline V gene are MDHEN and SYDVKM. CDR3 nucleotides: TGTGCCAGCAGTTTACCCCCTTCGACGCGCTCCTACAATGAGCAGTTCTTC. Translating gives CASSLPPSTRSYNEQFF.

The chain couples TRBV11-3 to TRBJ1-1; D unresolved. The CDR3 runs 13 residues. Germline V lookup: CDR1 SGHNT, CDR2 YENEEA. The ends were cut back, 6 bases at V and 1 base at J, with 9 bases in the middle. The CDR3 nucleotides are TGTGCCAGCAGGAGCACTCAGAACACTGAAGCTTTCTTT. Protein product: CASRSTQNTEAFF.

The V gene is TRBV6-4, the J gene TRBJ2-1, with TRBD2 as a possible D gene (6 bases). The ends were cut back, 3 bases at V and 7 bases at J, with 16 bases in the middle. The germline gives CDR1 MRHNA, CDR2 SNTAGT. The CDR3 is 15 residues long. The CDR3 region has the DNA TGTGCCAGCAGTGAAGGAGGGATTACCACTAATGAGCAGTTCTTC. Translation: CASSEGGITTNEQFF.

The V and J genes are TRBV9 and TRBJ2-5; D is undetermined. The CDR3 runs to 15 residues. The germline CDR1 and CDR2 sequences are SGDLS and YYNGEE. V lost 0 bases and J 3 bases, leaving 12 bases between the germline ends. The CDR3 DNA sequence: TGTGCCAGCAGCGTAGGGCAGGTCTCGGAAGAGACCCAGTACTTC. Residues: CASSVGQVSEETQYF. The entire variable domain, with the rest obtained from reference TRBV9 and TRBJ2-5, is as follows: DSGVTQTPKHLITATGQRVTLRCSPRSGDLSVYWYQQSLDQGLQFLIQYYNGEERAKGNILERFSAQQFPDLHSELNLSSLELGDSALYFCASSVGQVSEETQYFGPGTRLLVL.

The V gene is TRBV27, the J gene TRBJ2-5, with no clear D. Trimming cost V 3 bases and J 0 bases, with 5 bases left between them. The CDR3 contains 13 residues. The V gene's germline CDR1 is MNHEY and CDR2 SMNVEV (reference sequence). CDR3 amino acids: CASSFLHQETQYF. DNA of the CDR3: TGTGCCAGCAGTTTCCTCCACCAAGAGACCCAGTACTTC.

The chain couples TRBV10-3 to TRBJ2-2; TRBD1 matches 7 bases. The CDR3 consists of 13 residues. The ends lost 8 bases at V and 2 bases at J; junction bases unmatched: 2. Germline V gives CDR1 ENHRY, CDR2 SYGVKD. The CDR3 loop is CAIGDSNTGELFF. CDR3 bases: TGTGCCATCGGGGACAGTAACACCGGGGAGCTGTTTTTT.

The rearrangement links TRBV27 to TRBJ2-7, with a tentative D call TRBD1 (6 bases). V lost 4 bases and J 2 bases, leaving 18 bases between the germline ends. CDR3 length equals 16 residues. The V gene's germline CDR1 is MNHEY and CDR2 SMNVEV (reference sequence). The CDR3 nucleotides are TGTGCCAGCAGTTCACTGACCGGGACAACCCCCTACGAGCAGTACTTC. It codes for CASSSLTGTTPYEQYF.

The genes are TRBV6-6 and TRBJ2-1; 11 nucleotides agree with TRBD2. Germline loops: CDR1 MNHNY, CDR2 SVGAGI (reference sequence). Germline trimming cut 3 bases from V and 6 bases from J; bases unmatched to any gene: 7. The CDR3 contains 16 residues. The CDR3 nucleotides read TGTGCCAGCAGTTATATAGCGGGAGGGTTCTCCAATGAGCAGTTCTTC. This codes for CASSYIAGGFSNEQFF.

About this clone: The junction departs from germline at one end; a sequencing error may be responsible. The genes are TRBV20-1 and TRBJ1-4; D remains unclear. Looked up from germline, CDR1 is DFQATT and CDR2 is SNEGSKA (reference sequence). The CDR3 is 11 amino acids. Here the CDR3 reads CSAGSNENLFF. The CDR3 DNA follows: TGCAGTGCGGGTAGTAATGAAAACCTGTTTTTT.

This clone was found a few times. Additional DNA sequences in this sample encode the identical CDR3. This sequence joins TRBV2 and TRBJ1-1, with 9 bases matching TRBD1. From germline, CDR1 is SNHLY and CDR2 FYNNEI. This CDR3 spans 13 amino acids. V trimming: 6 bases; J trimming: 4 bases; junction bases outside the gene matches: 3. CDR3: CASRLTGGTEAFF. The CDR3, as DNA: TGTGCCAGCAGGTTGACAGGGGGCACTGAAGCTTTCTTT. Together with reference TRBV2 and TRBJ1-1, the CDR3 gives the full variable domain: EPEVTQTPSHQVTQMGQEVILRCVPISNHLYFYWYRQILGQKVEFLVSFYNNEISEKSEIFDDQFSVERPDGSNFTLKIRSTKLEDSAMYFCASRLTGGTEAFFGQGTRLTVV.

The chain has TRBV9 and TRBJ2-3; the D is unclear. The CDR3 spans 14 residues. The germline V gene has CDR1 SGDLS and CDR2 YYNGEE. With 4 bases removed from V and 1 base from J, the gap between germline ends came to 10 bases. The CDR3 region has the DNA TGTGCCAGCAGCCCCGGTACGGGCACAGATACGCAGTATTTT. It is translated as CASSPGTGTDTQYF.

V gene TRBV7-6 combines with J gene TRBJ2-2; D may be TRBD1 or TRBD2 (5 bases each). The V gene lost 5 bases and the J gene lost 7 bases, with 14 bases spanning the gap. The length of the CDR3 is 14 residues. The germline V gene has CDR1 SGHVS and CDR2 FNYEAQ. CDR3 sequence: CASSLGMRGGELFF. CDR3 nucleotides: TGTGCCAGCAGCCTAGGGATGAGGGGCGGGGAGCTGTTTTTT.